What follows are 10 T cell receptor beta chains derived from one specimen sequenced in a study of HIV-infected patients and healthy controls. Whole blood was used without fractionation, so all unsorted peripheral T cells were included. Reverse transcription used 500 to 550 ng RNA and constant-region primers for alpha and beta. Separate chain-specific third strand synthesis with multiplexing indices produced the alpha and beta libraries. TCRdb fed the 5' RACE reads into MiXCR, producing one record per CDR3 protein. The specimen's table records about 28 distinct CDR3 sequences. Sequenced: blood. These TCRs come from an adult in good health.

Notes on this clonotype: Because the library targeted alpha chains, this beta chain is an off-target read whose size means little. This rearrangement joins TRBV27 to TRBJ2-7; D is possibly TRBD2 (6 bases). CDR1 and CDR2 from the germline V gene are MNHEY and SMNVEV (reference sequence). Between the trimmed V and J ends, which lost 3 bases and 10 bases, there was a span of 13 bases. The CDR3 contains 12 residues. Here the CDR3 reads CASSFYGGRQYF. CDR3 DNA: TGTGCCAGCAGTTTTTACGGGGGACGACAGTACTTC.

This clonotype came up once. This beta chain appears as a stray read in a library generated for alpha chains; its size is not informative. The chain carries TRBV6-5 and TRBJ2-5; no firm D call. The germline V and J ends were trimmed by 5 bases and 5 bases, with 9 bases remaining between them. Germline assignment: CDR1 MNHEY and CDR2 SVGAGI. The CDR3 contains 12 residues. The CDR3 sequence is CASSALGETQYF. In DNA form, the CDR3 reads TGTGCCAGCAGTGCCCTCGGGGAGACCCAGTACTTC.

On this clonotype itself: This beta chain is off target for a library built for alpha chains, so its abundance means little. CDR3 amino acids: CASSLQYLATEAFF. The CDR3 coding sequence is TGTGCCAGCAGCCTACAATACTTGGCCACTGAAGCTTTCTTT. The V gene is TRBV7-2, the J gene TRBJ1-1, with no clear D. The V gene's germline CDR1 is SGHTA and CDR2 FQGNSA. The CDR3 spans 14 residues. Trimming removed 5 bases at V and 4 bases at J, with 14 bases between.

Note on this clonotype: The library was prepared for alpha chains; this beta chain is a stray read, so its frequency means little. This chain joins TRBV6-5 and TRBJ2-1; 7 nucleotides align to TRBD2. Germline V gives CDR1 MNHEY, CDR2 SVGAGI. This CDR3 contains 16 residues. V lost 6 bases to trimming and J lost 2 bases; unmatched junction nucleotides: 10. Here the CDR3 DNA reads TGTGCCAGCAGGCAAAATGATCGGGGGGCCTACAATGAGCAGTTCTTC. This gives the protein CASRQNDRGAYNEQFF.

Worth noting for this clonotype: Since it is a stray read in a library aimed at alpha chains, this beta chain has a size that is not meaningful. The chain carries TRBV27 and TRBJ2-1, with TRBD2 as a possible D gene (6 bases). CDR3 length: 13 amino acids. Germline-derived CDR1 and CDR2 are MNHEY and SMNVEV (reference sequence). With 5 bases removed from V and 6 bases from J, the gap between germline ends came to 11 bases. CDR3 region: CASSGGTVNEQFF. As DNA, the CDR3 is TGTGCCAGCAGTGGAGGGACCGTCAATGAGCAGTTCTTC.

A remark on this clonotype: The library was designed around alpha chains, so this beta chain is a stray read whose abundance carries little weight. The chain combines TRBV5-1 with TRBJ2-7; TRBD2 matches 7 bases. After removal of 0 bases from V and 3 bases from J, the junction contained 6 bases not matched to a gene. Germline V gene lookup returns CDR1 SGHRS and CDR2 YFSETQ. This CDR3 region has 15 residues. CDR3 sequence (DNA): TGCGCCAGCAGCTTGGCGGGGGAGGGAGGCTACGAGCAGTACTTC. Translating it yields CASSLAGEGGYEQYF.

With respect to this clonotype: Since the library was made to target alpha chains, this beta chain is a stray read and its abundance is not meaningful. The chain recombines TRBV29-1 with TRBJ2-1; D remains ambiguous. The length of the CDR3 is 12 residues. V lost 6 bases, J lost 4 bases, and 10 bases lay in between. Germline V gene lookup returns CDR1 SQVTM and CDR2 ANQGSEA. The CDR3 DNA is TGCAGCGTCGGCAGTTCATACAATGAGCAGTTCTTC. It encodes CSVGSSYNEQFF.

To note about this clonotype: Being off target in a library aimed at alpha chains, this beta chain has a size of little meaning. This chain joins TRBV20-1 and TRBJ2-2, with TRBD2 matching over 7 bases. Germline assignment: CDR1 DFQATT and CDR2 SNEGSKA (reference sequence). CDR3 length equals 14 residues. With V trimmed by 0 bases and J by 6 bases, 4 bases remained unmatched. The CDR3: CSARDPRGSGELFF. The DNA of the CDR3 is TGCAGTGCTAGAGACCCGCGGGGGTCCGGGGAGCTGTTTTTT.

As concerns this clonotype: A library made for alpha chains picked up this beta chain off target, so its size means little. V and J are TRBV5-5 and TRBJ1-6, with D possibly TRBD1 on 6 matching bases. The CDR3 covers 14 residues. Germline V gene sequence: CDR1 SGHKS, CDR2 YYEKEE (reference sequence). With 4 bases removed from V and 7 bases from J, the gap between germline ends came to 12 bases. CDR3 nucleotides: TGTGCCAGCAGCCCGGGGGCCGGAAATTCACCCCTCCACTTT. Amino acids: CASSPGAGNSPLHF.

With regard to this clonotype: This beta chain is an unintended read in a library built for alpha chains; its size means little. The rearrangement joins TRBV29-1 to TRBJ1-5, with TRBD1 matching 10 bases. Losses at the gene ends were 4 bases for V and 4 bases for J; bases not matched to a gene: 1. Per germline, CDR1 SQVTM and CDR2 ANQGSEA. There are 13 residues in the CDR3. The CDR3 here is CSVGTGGNQPQHF. The CDR3, as DNA: TGCAGCGTTGGGACAGGGGGAAATCAGCCCCAGCATTTT.